This T cell receptor beta chain was found in a study of T-cell reconstitution after alpha-beta-depleted transplantation in children. As it was prepared, the TCRbeta library received unique molecular identifiers. TCRdb fed the PCR reads into MiXCR, producing one record per CDR3 protein. This repertoire shows about 610,000 distinct CDR3 sequences, roughly a tenth found once; its top ten account for 4%. Per the germline V gene, CDR1 is SGHRS and CDR2 is YFSETQ. The CDR3 contains 15 residues. V was clipped by 4 bases and J by 6 bases, with 16 bases between them. The input for sequencing was PBMCs from the stem cell graft donor, taken from the stem cell graft. This sequence was found in a human donor who donated a stem cell graft to a child with acute myeloid leukemia. The V and J genes are TRBV5-1 and TRBJ1-4; D might be TRBD1 (6 bases). CDR3: CASSLPGALDEKLFF. Here the CDR3 DNA reads TGCGCCAGCAGCCTCCCGGGGGCTTTAGATGAAAAACTGTTTTTT. The full variable domain, with the rest looked up from reference TRBV5-1 and TRBJ1-4, is KAGVTQTPRYLIKTRGQQVTLSCSPISGHRSVSWYQQTPGQGLQFLFEYFSETQRNKGNFPGRFSGRQFSNSRSEMNVSTLELGDSALYLCASSLPGALDEKLFFGSGTQLSVL.